A selection of T cell receptor beta chains follows, all from one sample in a study of Tregs in tolerant kidney transplant recipients. These receptors' antigens are unknown. Profiled with immunoSEQ multiplex PCR; TCRdb holds only in-frame clones, not every one. Among tens of thousands of clones listed, roughly 95% were seen once. The source material was Tregs from blood cultured with allogeneic cells. Receptors originate from a human donor in good health. Each CDR3 is given with its conserved first and last residue. A D gene is named only where the DNA matches it firmly. Size values are once, few and many counts, or a class for expanded clones, and some rows have none.

d_call	j_call	clone_size	v_call	cdr3_aa	cdr3_nt
.	TRBJ2-3	.	TRBV5-4	CASSFRVGADTQYF	TGTGCCAGCAGCTTCAGAGTAGGGGCAGATACGCAGTATTTT
.	TRBJ2-1	.	TRBV6-6	CASSLQGNEQFF	TGTGCCAGCAGTTTACAGGGTAACGAGCAGTTCTTC
.	TRBJ1-1	.	TRBV5-4	CASSSADTEAFF	TGTGCCAGCAGCTCGGCGGACACTGAAGCTTTCTTT
.	TRBJ1-2	.	TRBV5-6	CASRLALYGYTF	TGTGCCAGCAGATTAGCGCTGTATGGCTACACCTTC
.	TRBJ1-2	.	TRBV29-1	CSVVPGDYGYTF	TGCAGCGTTGTTCCGGGGGACTATGGCTACACCTTC
TRBD1	TRBJ1-1	.	TRBV27	CASSYRGYTEAFF	TGTGCCAGCAGTTACAGGGGATATACTGAAGCTTTCTTT
.	TRBJ2-1	.	TRBV11-1	CASSLSLVNLNEQFF	TGTGCCAGCAGCTTGAGCCTAGTTAACCTCAATGAGCAGTTCTTC
TRBD1	TRBJ1-3	.	TRBV6-5	CASRRTGGSGNTIYF	TGTGCCAGCAGACGGACAGGGGGTTCGGGAAACACCATATATTTT
TRBD2	TRBJ2-3	.	TRBV6-1	CASSGLAAFTDTQYF	TGTGCCAGCAGTGGACTAGCGGCCTTCACAGATACGCAGTATTTT
TRBD1	TRBJ1-1	once	TRBV30	CAFRGYTEAFF	TGTGCCTTCAGGGGGTACACTGAAGCTTTCTTT
TRBD1	TRBJ2-5	.	TRBV7-7	CASSLADGLTGGETQYF	TGTGCTAGCAGCTTAGCCGATGGGCTCACAGGGGGAGAGACCCAGTACTTC
.	TRBJ2-5	.	TRBV2	CASSPTGGGQYF	TGTGCCAGCAGTCCGACCGGGGGCGGCCAGTACTTC
TRBD1	TRBJ1-2	.	TRBV6-1	CASSERGGGAVPYGGYTF	TGTGCCAGCAGTGAACGGGGAGGGGGCGCGGTTCCCTATGGTGGCTACACCTTC
.	TRBJ2-6	.	TRBV5-7	CASSFFAHSPLSGANVLTF	TGTGCCAGCAGCTTTTTTGCACACAGTCCCCTCTCTGGGGCCAACGTCCTGACTTTC
TRBD1	TRBJ2-1	.	TRBV11-2	CASSSLDRSYNEQFF	TGTGCCAGCAGCTCATTGGACAGGTCCTACAATGAGCAGTTCTTC
.	TRBJ2-3	.	TRBV5-1	CASSSIQGISTDTQYF	TGCGCCAGCAGCTCAATACAGGGTATAAGCACAGATACGCAGTATTTT
.	TRBJ2-5	.	TRBV11-3	CASSLDRLSLDQYF	TGTGCCAGCAGCTTAGATCGTCTTAGCCTAGACCAGTACTTC
TRBD2	TRBJ2-4	.	TRBV6-5	CASSRLAAAGIQYF	TGTGCCAGCAGCCGACTAGCGGCGGCGGGCATTCAGTACTTC
TRBD2	TRBJ2-3	.	TRBV19	CASSLKGAGGSGTQYF	TGTGCCAGTAGTCTGAAAGGAGCGGGGGGAAGTGGTACGCAGTATTTT
.	TRBJ2-2	.	TRBV5-1	CASSRGYRANTGELFF	TGCGCCAGCAGCCGGGGGTACAGGGCGAACACCGGGGAGCTGTTTTTT
.	TRBJ2-6	.	TRBV6-6	CASSLNSGANVLTF	TGTGCCAGCAGTTTAAACTCTGGGGCCAACGTCCTGACTTTC
.	TRBJ2-3	.	TRBV15	CATSRDLGDTQYF	TGTGCCACCAGCAGAGATTTAGGTGATACGCAGTATTTT
.	TRBJ2-7	.	TRBV5-1	CASSPIGSRTYEQYF	TGCGCCAGCAGCCCTATCGGTAGCCGAACCTACGAGCAGTACTTC
.	TRBJ2-5	.	TRBV27	CASSLSGGLQTQYF	TGTGCCAGCAGTTTATCGGGGGGATTGCAGACCCAGTACTTC
.	TRBJ2-7	.	TRBV30	CAWSAVGWVGGYEQYF	TGTGCCTGGAGTGCCGTTGGATGGGTTGGGGGTTACGAGCAGTACTTC
.	TRBJ2-7	.	TRBV27	CASSLMRDGYYEQYF	TGTGCCAGCAGTTTAATGCGGGACGGTTACTACGAGCAGTACTTC
.	TRBJ1-2	once	TRBV5-6	CASSLRYVWGRSSGYTF	TGTGCCAGCAGCTTGAGGTACGTTTGGGGACGTTCCAGTGGCTACACCTTC
.	TRBJ2-4	.	TRBV7-5	CVRSFRTRRYF	TGTGTCAGAAGCTTCCGGACACGGCGGTACTTC
.	TRBJ1-3	.	TRBV6-5	CASSPHGNTIYF	TGTGCCAGCAGTCCACACGGAAACACCATATATTTT
TRBD1	TRBJ1-1	.	TRBV15	CATSTQSQGWNTEAFF	TGTGCCACCAGCACCCAATCACAGGGGTGGAACACTGAAGCTTTCTTT
.	TRBJ2-1	.	TRBV5-5	CASSLVSGPYNEQFF	TGTGCCAGCAGCTTGGTGAGCGGACCCTACAATGAGCAGTTCTTC
TRBD1	TRBJ2-2	.	TRBV30	CAWSLQGAGELFF	TGTGCCTGGAGTTTACAGGGGGCCGGGGAGCTGTTTTTT
.	TRBJ2-7	.	TRBV1	CTSSPSAPRERGQYF	TGCACCAGCAGCCCCTCGGCGCCTAGAGAGAGGGGGCAGTACTTC
.	TRBJ1-2	once	TRBV5-5	CASSSQGFNYYGYTF	TGTGCCAGCAGCTCTCAGGGGTTTAATTACTATGGCTACACCTTC
TRBD2	TRBJ2-7	.	TRBV7-9	CASSTSGSGNEQYF	TGTGCCAGCAGCACGAGCGGGAGTGGAAATGAGCAGTACTTC
.	TRBJ2-5	once	TRBV5-1	CASSLEGWLETQYF	TGCGCCAGCAGCTTGGAGGGGTGGTTGGAGACCCAGTACTTC
.	TRBJ2-7	.	TRBV10-2	CASSEPGSAYEQYF	TGCGCCAGCAGTGAACCCGGGAGTGCCTACGAGCAGTACTTC
TRBD2	TRBJ2-3	.	TRBV7-9	CASSFWTSGAFTDTQYF	TGTGCCAGCAGCTTTTGGACTAGCGGGGCCTTCACAGATACGCAGTATTTT
TRBD2	TRBJ2-2	.	TRBV19	CASSIRRGGSGELFF	TGTGCCAGTAGTATCAGGAGGGGAGGGTCCGGGGAGCTGTTTTTT
.	TRBJ1-3	.	TRBV21-1	CASSKVVGQNGNTIYF	TGTGCCAGCAGCAAAGTGGTAGGACAGAATGGAAACACCATATATTTT
TRBD2	TRBJ2-2	.	TRBV15	CATSPRTSGTSFPGELFF	TGTGCCACCAGCCCGCGGACTAGCGGGACCTCGTTTCCGGGGGAGCTGTTTTTT
TRBD1	TRBJ1-4	.	TRBV18	CASSPLRPGQEDEKLFF	TGTGCCAGCTCACCACTTAGGCCGGGACAGGAGGATGAAAAACTGTTTTTT
.	TRBJ1-4	.	TRBV6-6	CASSNGQGLYEKLFF	TGTGCCAGCAGCAACGGGCAGGGGTTATATGAAAAACTGTTTTTT
.	TRBJ1-3	.	TRBV19	CASSPGAGRPGNTIYF	TGTGCCAGTAGTCCTGGGGCAGGGAGGCCCGGAAACACCATATATTTT
.	TRBJ1-3	.	TRBV7-2	CASSLLAGNTIYF	TGTGCCAGCAGCTTATTGGCTGGAAACACCATATATTTT
.	TRBJ2-1	.	TRBV27	CASRKGGGYNEQFF	TGTGCCAGCAGAAAGGGAGGGGGCTACAATGAGCAGTTCTTC
.	TRBJ2-1	once	TRBV9	CASSGRDSISNEQFF	TGTGCCAGCAGCGGCCGGGACTCCATCTCCAATGAGCAGTTCTTC
.	TRBJ2-5	.	TRBV5-1	CASSSQETQYF	TGCGCCAGCAGCTCTCAAGAGACCCAGTACTTC
.	TRBJ2-1	.	TRBV5-1	CASKGNAYNEQFF	TGCGCCAGCAAGGGAAACGCCTACAATGAGCAGTTCTTC
.	TRBJ2-1	once	TRBV19	CASSPRVMLWNEQFF	TGTGCCAGTAGTCCGCGGGTGATGTTGTGGAATGAGCAGTTCTTC
.	TRBJ2-7	.	TRBV6-1	CASSEGRYYEQYF	TGTGCCAGCAGTGAAGGGAGGTACTACGAGCAGTACTTC
TRBD1	TRBJ2-1	.	TRBV6-1	CASSPQGGNEQFF	TGTGCCAGCAGCCCACAGGGGGGCAATGAGCAGTTCTTC
TRBD1	TRBJ1-1	.	TRBV6-5	CASRNRGLNTEAFF	TGTGCCAGCAGGAACAGGGGGTTAAACACTGAAGCTTTCTTT
.	TRBJ1-5	.	TRBV11-2	CASSPSGGNQPQHF	TGTGCCAGCAGCCCCTCCGGGGGTAATCAGCCCCAGCATTTT
TRBD2	TRBJ2-1	.	TRBV11-2	CASSSLSSSGGYNEQFF	TGTGCCAGCAGCTCCCTATCGAGTAGCGGGGGTTACAATGAGCAGTTCTTC